Following are 21 T cell receptor beta chains from one sample sequenced in a study of radiation and T cells in renal cell carcinoma. The data were produced by immunoSEQ multiplex PCR, yet TCRdb's version contains in-frame clones alone and is incomplete. The data contain 60,000 to 80,000 clones, over 80% of them singletons. Time point here: blood 2 weeks post-SBRT. Regarding treatment: 15 Gy SBRT to primary tumor, nephrectomy 4 weeks later. The source was blood, collected from a patient whose treatment included radiotherapy and nephrectomy. These receptor sequences come from a man aged 60-69 years with renal cell carcinoma.

V gene TRBV11-2 combines with J gene TRBJ2-5; 10 positions agree with TRBD2. With 3 bases clipped from V and 2 bases from J, the junction kept 3 bases outside the gene matches. Per germline, CDR1 SGHAT and CDR2 FQNNGV. There are 15 residues in the CDR3. CDR3 coding DNA: TGTGCCAGCAGCTTTACTAGCGGGACTCAAGAGACCCAGTACTTC. Translating it yields CASSFTSGTQETQYF. The full variable domain, rest sourced from reference TRBV11-2 and TRBJ2-5, is EAGVAQSPRYKIIEKRQSVAFWCNPISGHATLYWYQQILGQGPKLLIQFQNNGVVDDSQLPKDRFSAERLKGVDSTLKIQPAKLEDSAVYLCASSFTSGTQETQYFGPGTRLLVL.

The V and J genes are TRBV6-5 and TRBJ2-7; a possible D gene is TRBD1 (5 bases). The length of the CDR3 is 13 residues. Per germline, CDR1 MNHEY and CDR2 SVGAGI. The germline V and J ends were trimmed by 6 bases and 5 bases, with 14 bases remaining between them. The CDR3 region has the DNA TGTGCCAGCAGCCGCAGGGTAGCCCACGAGCAGTACTTC. As protein: CASSRRVAHEQYF.

This clone has a handful of counts. This rearrangement joins TRBV4-1 to TRBJ2-6, with 7 bases lining up with TRBD2. The CDR3 runs 19 residues. Germline V gene lookup returns CDR1 MGHRA and CDR2 YSYEKL. The J segment lost 2 bases and the V segment lost 0 bases, leaving 10 bases of the junction unmatched. The CDR3 DNA sequence: TGCGCCAGCAGCCAAGACTGGGAGGGGCTCCCGCCTGGGGCCAACGTCCTGACTTTC. It is translated as CASSQDWEGLPPGANVLTF.

The CDR3 DNA reads as TGTGCCAGCAGCAATAACCGGGACAGGTACTACGAGCAGTACTTC. Its translation: CASSNNRDRYYEQYF. This chain links TRBV21-1 with TRBJ2-7; the table's D call, TRBD1, was not checked against the DNA. TRBV21-1 represents a pseudogene. This CDR3 is built from 15 residues.

The genes are TRBV6-1 and TRBJ1-6; tentatively, D is TRBD1 (6 bases). Germline assignment: CDR1 MNHNS and CDR2 SASEGT. The CDR3 is 14 residues long. V was clipped by 4 bases and J by 9 bases, with 13 bases between them. CDR3 bases: TGTGCCAGCAGTGCACAAGACAGGCGTTCACCCCTCCACTTT. Translating it yields CASSAQDRRSPLHF.

The chain recombines TRBV6-6 with TRBJ1-2, with a tentative D call TRBD1 (6 bases). This CDR3 comprises 16 residues. Trimming pared 2 bases from V and 3 bases from J, leaving 16 bases between. In germline, CDR1 is MNHNY, CDR2 SVGAGI (reference sequence). Here the CDR3 reads CASSYGGIQGDYGYTF. CDR3 nucleotide sequence: TGTGCCAGCAGTTACGGGGGGATACAGGGCGACTATGGCTACACCTTC.

J is TRBJ1-1 and V is TRBV28; D is unresolved. CDR1 is MDHEN and CDR2 is SYDVKM in the germline V gene. This CDR3 is built from 14 residues. The ends were cut back, 2 bases at V and 4 bases at J, with 11 bases in the middle. CDR3 in amino acids: CASSLSWVATEAFF. CDR3 bases: TGTGCCAGCAGTTTAAGCTGGGTGGCCACTGAAGCTTTCTTT.

V gene TRBV5-6 combines with J gene TRBJ2-3, with D possibly called TRBD1 or TRBD2 (5 bases each). Trimming stripped 0 bases from V and 1 base from J, with 15 bases between. Germline CDR1 reads SGHDT; CDR2 reads YYEEEE. The CDR3 extends over 17 amino acids. The CDR3: CASSLGPWGIGTDTQYF. In DNA form, the CDR3 reads TGTGCCAGCAGCTTGGGGCCGTGGGGGATAGGCACAGATACGCAGTATTTT.

The genes are TRBV7-9 and TRBJ2-7; TRBD2 matches at 9 bases. The CDR3 spans 11 residues. Trimming at V came to 11 bases and at J to 3 bases, leaving 2 bases not matched to a gene. Germline assignment: CDR1 SEHNR and CDR2 FQNEAQ (reference sequence). The CDR3 bases are TGTGCCGGAGCGGGAGGCTACGAGCAGTACTTC. This encodes CAGAGGYEQYF.

V gene TRBV28 combines with J gene TRBJ1-4; perhaps TRBD1 as D (6 bases). This CDR3 has 15 residues. Germline V gene data show CDR1 as MDHEN and CDR2 as SYDVKM. The V end was cut by 5 bases, the J end by 8 bases, with 18 bases between. Written as DNA, the CDR3 is TGTGCCAGCAGTCCAACAGGGCCAAGGAGGGAAAAACTGTTTTTT. Protein sequence: CASSPTGPRREKLFF.

The J gene is TRBJ1-3, the V gene TRBV7-6; D is perhaps TRBD1 (5 bases). The length of the CDR3 is 17 residues. Trimming shortened V by 1 base and J by 0 bases, and 13 bases separated the two germline ends. Germline V lookup: CDR1 SGHVS, CDR2 FNYEAQ. The CDR3 DNA is TGTGCCAGCAGCTTAGGGGACGGAAGATACTCTGGAAACACCATATATTTT. This codes for CASSLGDGRYSGNTIYF.

The gene calls are TRBV12-5 and TRBJ2-1, with TRBD2 matching over 11 bases. CDR1 is LGHNT, CDR2 FRNRAP, per germline. The CDR3 sequence is 15 residues long. The ends lost 7 bases at V and 3 bases at J; junction bases unmatched: 5. For the CDR3, the DNA is TGTGCTAGTGCCACGGGACTAGCGGACTACAATGAGCAGTTCTTC. Translated, it gives CASATGLADYNEQFF.

The CDR3 region has the DNA TGTGCCAGCAGCTTAGTATTGGGGACAGGGGTGGAAAAACTGTTTTTT. The encoded protein is CASSLVLGTGVEKLFF. This chain uses TRBV7-8 with TRBJ1-4, with 10 bases that match TRBD1. The CDR3 is made up of 16 amino acids. V shed 1 base, J shed 8 bases, and the junction held 7 bases outside the gene matches. Germline CDR1 reads SGHVS; CDR2 reads FQNEAQ.

The chain uses TRBV18 and TRBJ2-3; no definite D call. The germline V and J ends were trimmed by 3 bases and 1 base, with 11 bases remaining between them. The CDR3 is 15 amino acids. The germline V gene has CDR1 KGHSH and CDR2 LQKENI. CDR3 loop: CASSPSVAGTDTQYF. The CDR3, as DNA: TGTGCCAGCTCACCCTCCGTGGCGGGCACAGATACGCAGTATTTT.

This chain joins TRBV28 and TRBJ2-7; 15 bases line up with TRBD2. The CDR3 is 17 amino acids. J gave up 6 bases and V 5 bases, and 11 bases lay outside the gene matches. Germline CDR1 reads MDHEN; CDR2 reads SYDVKM. Here the CDR3 reads CASSTLGLAGGVGEQYF. DNA of the CDR3: TGTGCCAGCAGTACTCTAGGACTAGCGGGAGGGGTCGGCGAGCAGTACTTC.

This chain joins TRBV6-5 and TRBJ2-3; 7 bases agree with TRBD1. V shed 2 bases, J shed 0 bases, and the junction held 2 bases outside the gene matches. This CDR3 region has 15 residues. From germline, CDR1 is MNHEY and CDR2 SVGAGI. CDR3 loop: CASSYGQVSTDTQYF. CDR3 nucleotides: TGTGCCAGCAGTTACGGACAGGTTAGCACAGATACGCAGTATTTT.

This clone was counted a few times. This chain joins TRBV5-1 and TRBJ1-3, with TRBD1 matching over 7 bases. This CDR3 is built from 15 residues. The germline V gene encodes CDR1 SGHRS and CDR2 YFSETQ. V shed 3 bases, J shed 2 bases, and the junction held 5 bases outside the gene matches. The CDR3 DNA sequence: TGCGCCAGCAGCTCAGGGGGATTTACTGGAAACACCATATATTTT. Translated: CASSSGGFTGNTIYF.

This sequence joins TRBV11-2 and TRBJ1-4; unclear D gene. With 6 bases removed from V and 4 bases from J, the gap between germline ends came to 15 bases. This CDR3 contains 15 residues. The germline gives CDR1 SGHAT, CDR2 FQNNGV. CDR3 in DNA: TGTGCCAGCAGTCTGGGGTACGGGTTTAATGAAAAACTGTTTTTT. This gives the protein CASSLGYGFNEKLFF. Based on the CDR3 plus reference TRBV11-2 and TRBJ1-4, the full variable domain is EAGVAQSPRYKIIEKRQSVAFWCNPISGHATLYWYQQILGQGPKLLIQFQNNGVVDDSQLPKDRFSAERLKGVDSTLKIQPAKLEDSAVYLCASSLGYGFNEKLFFGSGTQLSVL.

The chain has TRBV6-6 and TRBJ1-4; no firm D call. This CDR3 has 15 amino acids. The V gene's germline CDR1 is MNHNY and CDR2 SVGAGI (reference sequence). Trimming left V 4 bases short and J 7 bases short, with 16 bases between. The CDR3 region has the DNA TGTGCCAGCAGTTCCCTGGCCTTCTCGGTTGAAAAACTGTTTTTT. Its translation is CASSSLAFSVEKLFF.

The table lists this clone with a count of one. V usage is TRBV6-6 and J usage is TRBJ1-6, with 7 bases matching TRBD1. CDR3 size: 14 residues. After removal of 5 bases from V and 8 bases from J, the junction contained 6 bases not matched to a gene. CDR1 is MNHNY, CDR2 SVGAGI, per germline (reference sequence). This CDR3 is CASSPGQVDSPLHF. Here the CDR3 DNA reads TGTGCCAGCAGTCCCGGACAGGTTGATTCACCCCTCCACTTT.

The chain recombines TRBV6-1 with TRBJ2-3; D is undetermined. There are 14 residues in the CDR3. CDR1 MNHNS and CDR2 SASEGT come from the germline V gene. Trimming pared 4 bases from V and 6 bases from J, leaving 14 bases between. The CDR3 bases are TGTGCCAGCAGTGCAATCCAGTTCCCCGATACGCAGTATTTT. As protein: CASSAIQFPDTQYF.